The 30 T cell receptor beta chains below were found in one sample sequenced in a study of shared clonotypes between healthy human individuals. CD8 cells classed as naive were CD45RO-negative and positively selected for CCR7, excluding terminally differentiated effector memory CD45RA+ cells. Assay used: immunoSEQ multiplex PCR; TCRdb lists only in-frame clones, some missing. This sample has approximately 1.9 million clones, with 80% to 95% found just once. Sequenced material: naive CD8+ T cells from PBMCs. The receptors stem from a man aged 18-30 years in good health. Some clones in this sample may be carry-over from other donors' samples.

The chain employs TRBV10-3 and TRBJ2-7; 9 bases agree with TRBD2. Trimming removed 4 bases from V and 6 bases from J; junction bases left unmatched: 10. Germline V gene lookup returns CDR1 ENHRY and CDR2 SYGVKD. CDR3 length equals 15 residues. This CDR3 is CAISGASGAGSEQYF. The CDR3, as DNA: TGTGCCATCAGTGGGGCTAGCGGGGCGGGGAGCGAGCAGTACTTC.

The CDR3, as DNA: TGTGCCAGCCGTTATAGAGGGACTGACCTCAACTATGGCTACACCTTC. Its translation is CASRYRGTDLNYGYTF. The chain couples TRBV27 to TRBJ1-2; perhaps TRBD1 as D (5 bases). The germline V gene has CDR1 MNHEY and CDR2 SMNVEV (reference sequence). The CDR3 is made up of 16 amino acids. The germline V and J ends were trimmed by 8 bases and 2 bases, with 21 bases remaining between them.

This clone occurred once. V gene TRBV25-1 combines with J gene TRBJ2-1; tentatively, D is TRBD1 or TRBD2 (5 bases each). The CDR3 has 15 amino acids. Trimming stripped 2 bases from V and 7 bases from J, with 15 bases between. From germline, CDR1 is MGHDK and CDR2 SYGVNS. The CDR3 loop is CASSEEDIRGNEQFF. In nucleotides, the CDR3 is TGTGCCAGCAGTGAAGAGGACATCCGAGGGAATGAGCAGTTCTTC.

This chain connects TRBV14 to TRBJ2-7, with D possibly being TRBD1 or TRBD2 (5 bases each). This CDR3 spans 15 amino acids. Per germline, CDR1 SGHDN and CDR2 FVKESK. Deletions cut 0 bases from V and 3 bases from J, with 12 bases between. In nucleotides, the CDR3 is TGTGCCAGCAGCCAAGAGGCCGGGACCAACTACGAGCAGTACTTC. Its protein is CASSQEAGTNYEQYF.

The CDR3 DNA follows: TGTGCCAGCAGCTTACAGGCAGCGAACACCGGGGAGCTGTTTTTT. This sequence encodes CASSLQAANTGELFF. The gene calls are TRBV13 and TRBJ2-2; D remains unclear. The germline V gene encodes CDR1 PRHDT and CDR2 FYEKMQ (reference sequence). Trimming took 2 bases from V and 0 from J, leaving 7 bases between them. The CDR3 runs 15 residues.

To note about this clone: Different DNA sequences within this sample yield the same CDR3. This chain uses TRBV28 with TRBJ2-2; 8 bases align to TRBD2. The length of the CDR3 is 14 residues. Per the germline V gene, CDR1 is MDHEN and CDR2 is SYDVKM. The J segment lost 6 bases and the V segment lost 3 bases, leaving 3 bases of the junction unmatched. CDR3 protein: CASSLAGGPGELFF. CDR3 nucleotide sequence: TGTGCCAGCAGTTTGGCGGGAGGCCCCGGGGAGCTGTTTTTT.

Only a few counts were recorded for this clone. This chain joins TRBV6-6 and TRBJ2-1; no clear D. From germline, CDR1 is MNHNY and CDR2 SVGAGI (reference sequence). The CDR3 is made up of 15 amino acids. Trimming left V 6 bases short and J 0 bases short, with 12 bases between. The CDR3 bases are TGTGCCAGCAGCCCCGGCCGAAGCTCCTACAATGAGCAGTTCTTC. It yields the protein CASSPGRSSYNEQFF.

The gene calls are TRBV11-3 and TRBJ2-1, with TRBD2 matching over 7 bases. V lost 0 bases and J lost 8; bases outside the gene matches: 1. The CDR3 is 13 residues long. CDR1 SGHNT and CDR2 YENEEA come from the germline V gene. In DNA form, the CDR3 reads TGTGCCAGCAGCTTAGAGGGGAGGGATGAGCAGTTCTTC. It is translated as CASSLEGRDEQFF.

The chain recombines TRBV29-1 with TRBJ2-2, with TRBD2 matching over 8 bases. This CDR3 is built from 15 residues. The trim removed 7 bases at V and 5 bases at J, leaving 12 bases unmatched. Germline CDR1 reads SQVTM; CDR2 reads ANQGSEA. DNA for the CDR3: TGCAGCGCCTCCCTTACTAGCGGCGTTACCGGGGAGCTGTTTTTT. Its translation is CSASLTSGVTGELFF.

A note on this clone: This same CDR3 is encoded by further DNA sequences in the sample. The chain joins TRBV27 to TRBJ1-4, with 7 bases that match TRBD1. Trimming took 7 bases from V and 2 from J; bases not matched to a gene: 4. The germline CDR1 and CDR2 sequences are MNHEY and SMNVEV (reference sequence). The CDR3 consists of 14 residues. CDR3 region: CASTSTGTNEKLFF. The DNA for the CDR3 is TGTGCCAGCACGTCGACAGGGACTAATGAAAAACTGTTTTTT.

The CDR3 is CASSLSVGTRSGNEQFF. CDR3 DNA sequence: TGCGCCAGCAGCCTTAGTGTCGGGACTCGGTCCGGCAATGAGCAGTTCTTC. The chain employs TRBV4-1 and TRBJ2-1; the D gene is possibly TRBD2 (6 bases). V was pared by 4 bases and J by 6 bases, with 22 bases between. Germline V gene data show CDR1 as MGHRA and CDR2 as YSYEKL. The CDR3 has 17 residues.

This chain connects TRBV10-1 to TRBJ1-3; no firm D call. V was shortened by 4 bases and J by 7 bases, with 20 bases between the two germline ends. Per germline, CDR1 WNHNN and CDR2 SYGVQD (reference sequence). The CDR3 is 16 amino acids. The chain's CDR3 is CASSAGLEGFRNTIYF. The CDR3 DNA sequence: TGCGCCAGCAGTGCCGGTTTGGAAGGGTTTAGGAACACCATATATTTT.

As to this clone: Germline is not matched at one junction end, which may reflect a read error. The chain links TRBV30 to TRBJ2-2; D is ambiguous. Germline V gene sequence: CDR1 GTSNPN, CDR2 SVGIG (reference sequence). The CDR3 spans 12 residues. Here the CDR3 DNA reads TGCGAATTGGCCCAGAACACCGGGGAGCTGTTTTTT. Translating it yields CELAQNTGELFF. The variable domain in full, with the rest retrieved from reference TRBV30 and TRBJ2-2, is SQTIHQWPATLVQPVGSPLSLECTVEGTSNPNLYWYRQAAGRGLQLLFYSVGIGQISSEVPQNLSASRPQDRQFILSSKKLLLSDSGFYLCELAQNTGELFFGEGSRLTVL.

This chain links TRBV6-5 with TRBJ2-7; D may correspond to TRBD1 or TRBD2 (7 bases each). This CDR3 is built from 15 residues. Trimming took off 4 bases at V and 6 bases at J, with 19 bases between the two ends. CDR1 and CDR2 (germline): MNHEY, SVGAGI. In DNA form, the CDR3 reads TGTGCCAGCAGTTCCCGGGGGGTGACAGGGCTCGAGCAGTACTTC. Amino acids: CASSSRGVTGLEQYF.

The rearrangement uses TRBV7-7 and TRBJ2-7, with a weak D call TRBD2 (6 bases). Germline V CDR1 and CDR2: SSHAT, FNYEAQ (reference sequence). The CDR3 consists of 15 residues. With 4 bases removed from V and 2 bases from J, the gap between germline ends came to 15 bases. The CDR3: CASSYRPGGTYEQYF. In nucleotides, the CDR3 is TGTGCCAGCAGCTACCGACCCGGAGGGACCTACGAGCAGTACTTC. Combining the CDR3 with reference TRBV7-7 and TRBJ2-7 gives the whole variable domain GAGVSQSPRYKVTKRGQDVTLRCDPISSHATLYWYQQALGQGPEFLTYFNYEAQPDKSGLPSDRFSAERPEGSISTLTIQRTEQRDSAMYRCASSYRPGGTYEQYFGPGTRLTVT.

The V call is TRBV6-4, the J call TRBJ2-2; D gene ambiguous. CDR1 is MRHNA and CDR2 is SNTAGT in the germline V gene. Trimming stripped 5 bases from V and 1 base from J, with 2 bases between. This CDR3 is 12 amino acids long. CDR3: CASSMNTGELFF. DNA for the CDR3: TGTGCCAGCAGTATGAACACCGGGGAGCTGTTTTTT.

This rearrangement joins TRBV10-3 to TRBJ2-2; weak D call: TRBD1 (6 bases). V gave up 6 bases and J gave up 3 bases, with 8 bases separating them. The CDR3 contains 13 residues. Germline values: CDR1 ENHRY, CDR2 SYGVKD. The CDR3 coding sequence is TGTGCCATCAGGACAGGAGACACCGGGGAGCTGTTTTTT. Protein: CAIRTGDTGELFF.

This chain joins TRBV7-8 and TRBJ2-2, with no clear D. There are 16 residues in the CDR3. Trimming shortened V by 5 bases and J by 5 bases, and 18 bases separated the two germline ends. CDR1 is SGHVS and CDR2 is FQNEAQ in the germline V gene. The CDR3 nucleotides are TGTGCCAGCAGCCAGAGGTCCGACTCTGGGACCGGGGAGCTGTTTTTT. The encoded protein is CASSQRSDSGTGELFF.

This rearrangement joins TRBV11-1 to TRBJ2-2; 7 nucleotides agree with TRBD2. The length of the CDR3 is 16 residues. V lost 5 bases to trimming and J lost 6 bases; unmatched junction nucleotides: 12. The germline V gene encodes CDR1 SGHAT and CDR2 FQDESV (reference sequence). The CDR3: CASSPAAGERPGELFF. The CDR3, as DNA: TGTGCCAGCAGCCCCGCCGCGGGAGAGCGACCCGGGGAGCTGTTTTTT.

The chain couples TRBV2 to TRBJ2-6; D gene uncertain. Trimming pared 6 bases from V and 4 bases from J, leaving 19 bases between. This CDR3 is built from 17 residues. The germline V gene has CDR1 SNHLY and CDR2 FYNNEI. CDR3: CASSERGLHGGANVLTF. The CDR3 bases are TGTGCCAGCAGCGAAAGAGGCCTCCACGGAGGGGCCAACGTCCTGACTTTC.

J is TRBJ2-6 and V is TRBV9; D unclear. Germline V gene lookup returns CDR1 SGDLS and CDR2 YYNGEE. This CDR3 is 15 amino acids long. V gave up 2 bases and J gave up 0 bases, with 6 bases separating them. CDR3 residues: CASSVYGSGANVLTF. The CDR3 nucleotides are TGTGCCAGCAGCGTCTACGGCTCTGGGGCCAACGTCCTGACTTTC.

The chain is built from TRBV15 and TRBJ2-1, with TRBD2 matching 8 bases. Trimming took 0 bases from V and 8 from J; bases not matched to a gene: 6. Germline lookup yields CDR1 LNHNV and CDR2 YYDKDF (reference sequence). The CDR3 is 15 residues long. Here the CDR3 DNA reads TGTGCCACCAGCAGAGACGGGAGGGCCAACGATGAGCAGTTCTTC. Translation: CATSRDGRANDEQFF. The full variable domain, in which reference TRBV15 and TRBJ2-1 provide the parts outside the CDR3, is DAMVIQNPRYQVTQFGKPVTLSCSQTLNHNVMYWYQQKSSQAPKLLFHYYDKDFNNEADTPDNFQSRRPNTSFCFLDIRSPGLGDTAMYLCATSRDGRANDEQFFGPGTRLTVL.

This chain connects TRBV6-5 to TRBJ2-7; the D gene is possibly TRBD1 (5 bases). This CDR3 region has 15 residues. Trimming left V 6 bases short and J 0 bases short, with 15 bases between. CDR1 is MNHEY and CDR2 is SVGAGI in the germline V gene. The CDR3 nucleotides read TGTGCCAGCAGCCTGCAAGGGGTGAGCTCCTACGAGCAGTACTTC. Translated: CASSLQGVSSYEQYF.

J is TRBJ2-7 and V is TRBV19; D remains ambiguous. Trimming left V 4 bases short and J 2 bases short, with 12 bases between. CDR1 and CDR2 (germline): LNHDA, SQIVND (reference sequence). This CDR3 has 14 amino acids. The CDR3 region is CASSKRTSAYEQYF. CDR3 nucleotide sequence: TGTGCCAGTAGTAAACGGACGTCGGCCTACGAGCAGTACTTC.

Notes on this clone: Since a much larger clone is just one base distant, this may be a read error. The rearrangement links TRBV5-7 to TRBJ2-2; no firm D call. TRBV5-7 is an ORF, with its function uncertain. Deletions cut 5 bases from V and 3 bases from J, with 2 bases between. This CDR3 contains 11 residues. The CDR3 region is CASRDTGELFF. The CDR3 bases are TGTGCCAGCAGGGACACCGGGGAGCTGTTTTTT.

This chain joins TRBV14 and TRBJ1-2; D unresolved. The length of the CDR3 is 15 residues. Germline CDR1 reads SGHDN; CDR2 reads FVKESK. Deletions cut 4 bases from V and 1 base from J, with 13 bases between. CDR3 nucleotides: TGTGCCAGCAGCCCCCGACCGGAGAGTAACTATGGCTACACCTTC. This sequence encodes CASSPRPESNYGYTF.

The chain recombines TRBV7-9 with TRBJ2-1, with 7 positions matching TRBD1. V was clipped by 4 bases and J by 4 bases; unmatched bases: 7. The CDR3 is 15 amino acids. In germline, CDR1 is SEHNR, CDR2 FQNEAQ (reference sequence). CDR3 amino acids: CASSSRQGRYNEQFF. CDR3 DNA sequence: TGTGCCAGCAGCTCACGACAGGGCCGATACAATGAGCAGTTCTTC.

As to this clone: This specimen includes other DNA sequences encoding the same CDR3. The chain links TRBV11-3 to TRBJ2-7; D is uncertain. There are 13 residues in the CDR3. Deletions cut 3 bases from V and 1 base from J, with 7 bases between. In germline, CDR1 is SGHNT, CDR2 YENEEA. The CDR3 protein is CASSFGPSYEQYF. CDR3 sequence (DNA): TGTGCCAGCAGCTTCGGCCCTTCCTACGAGCAGTACTTC.

As to this clone: The same CDR3 also results from other DNA sequences found in this sample. The chain links TRBV7-9 to TRBJ2-2; D unresolved. CDR3 length: 12 residues. V was cut by 5 bases and J by 4 bases, with 5 bases left in between. Germline CDR1 and CDR2: SEHNR and FQNEAQ (reference sequence). The DNA of the CDR3 is TGTGCCAGCAGCCTTCCCACCGGGGAGCTGTTTTTT. Protein product: CASSLPTGELFF.

Details on this clone: Other DNA variants within this sample encode the same CDR3. The chain uses TRBV27 and TRBJ2-7; D gene unclear. Trimming stripped 1 base from V and 3 bases from J, with 10 bases between. CDR1 and CDR2 (germline): MNHEY, SMNVEV (reference sequence). CDR3 length: 14 residues. The CDR3 spells CASSLYARSYEQYF. The CDR3 nucleotides are TGTGCCAGCAGTTTATACGCGCGGAGCTACGAGCAGTACTTC.